This T cell receptor beta chain derives from a study of control samples from healthy donors and cancer patients (TCRdb year 2020). Libraries were made using the immunoSEQ multiplex PCR assay. As stored in TCRdb, this immuneACCESS dataset retains in-frame rearrangements with V and J assigned. A fraction of the clones does not appear; measured against another copy, unresolved V genes explain less than half of the discrepancy, and the remainder lacks a known reason. The sample table records approximately 82,000 clones; 94% of these occur just once. The ten largest clonotypes hold around 4.5% of the sample. The table lists this clone with a few counts. No cognate antigen has been identified for it. The junction does not match germline at one end; this may be a read error. The CDR3 has 11 amino acids, counting the end cysteine and phenylalanine. Only the CDR3 part of the read is kept: 33 bases, read in frame from the first base. Per the germline V gene (reference sequence), SSHAT is the CDR1 and FNYEAQ is the CDR2.

The specimen was blood. The chain was built from TRBV7-7 and TRBJ2-5; the D gene is possibly TRBD2, with 5 bases matching. This clonotype originated in a woman between 18 and 30 years old in good health. CDR3 region: CASSGGETQYF. The DNA sequence follows: TGTGCTAGCAGCGGCGGAGAGACCCAGTACTTC. With the rest looked up from the reference TRBV7-7 and TRBJ2-5 genes rather than sequenced, the full variable domain is GAGVSQSPRYKVTKRGQDVTLRCDPISSHATLYWYQQALGQGPEFLTYFNYEAQPDKSGLPSDRFSAERPEGSISTLTIQRTEQRDSAMYRCASSGGETQYFGPGTRLLVL.